These T cell receptor beta chains were read from a single sample in a study of blood T cells in healthy people across ages. MiXCR, run by TCRdb on the 5' RACE reads, gives a single entry per CDR3 protein. The sample has hundreds of thousands of distinct CDR3 sequences, about 48% seen once. Sequenced input: blood. These receptors originate from a man older than 75 in good health. The CDR3 runs from the conserved cysteine through the conserved F or W. The order of the fields is CDR3 DNA, CDR3 protein, V gene, J gene, D gene, clone size. A D gene is named only where the DNA matches it firmly. Rows may omit the clone size; those that give it use once, few, many or a size class.

cdr3_nt: TGTGCCAGCAGCGTAGACGACGGGGGTGGAAATCAGCCCCAGCATTTT
cdr3_aa: CASSVDDGGGNQPQHF
v_call: TRBV9
j_call: TRBJ1-5
d_call: -
clone_size: -

cdr3_nt: TGTGCCAGCAGTTCACAAGCGGGATCGGTCTACGAGCAGTACTTC
cdr3_aa: CASSSQAGSVYEQYF
v_call: TRBV27
j_call: TRBJ2-7
d_call: TRBD2
clone_size: -

cdr3_nt: TGTGCCAGCAGCTTGGACAGGGTTGGCTATGGCTACACCTTC
cdr3_aa: CASSLDRVGYGYTF
v_call: TRBV11-2
j_call: TRBJ1-2
d_call: TRBD1
clone_size: -

cdr3_nt: TGTGCCAGCAGCCACCCCTGCCAGGATTATAGCAATCAGCCCCAGCATTTT
cdr3_aa: CASSHPCQDYSNQPQHF
v_call: TRBV6-7
j_call: TRBJ1-5
d_call: -
clone_size: -

cdr3_nt: TGTGCCAGCATGCTGGTGTACACTGAAGCTTTCTTT
cdr3_aa: CASMLVYTEAFF
v_call: TRBV2
j_call: TRBJ1-1
d_call: -
clone_size: -

cdr3_nt: TGTGCCATCACCCCAGCTGGGGCCAACGTCCTGACTTTC
cdr3_aa: CAITPAGANVLTF
v_call: TRBV10-3
j_call: TRBJ2-6
d_call: -
clone_size: -

cdr3_nt: TGTGCCAGCACCGAGGGAGCGGGAGGGACAGATACGCAGTATTTT
cdr3_aa: CASTEGAGGTDTQYF
v_call: TRBV6-1
j_call: TRBJ2-3
d_call: TRBD2
clone_size: -

cdr3_nt: TGTGCCAGCACCTCGGGACAGGGAAGTAACACTGAAGCTTTCTTT
cdr3_aa: CASTSGQGSNTEAFF
v_call: TRBV11-1
j_call: TRBJ1-1
d_call: TRBD1
clone_size: -

cdr3_nt: TGTGCCATCAGTGAGCGGACTAGCGGGAAGAGCTCCTACAATGAGCAGTTCTTC
cdr3_aa: CAISERTSGKSSYNEQFF
v_call: TRBV10-3
j_call: TRBJ2-1
d_call: TRBD2
clone_size: -

cdr3_nt: TGTGCCAGCAGCCAAACGGGACTACCGCTCGCGCAGTACTTC
cdr3_aa: CASSQTGLPLAQYF
v_call: TRBV6-5
j_call: TRBJ2-4
d_call: TRBD2
clone_size: -

cdr3_nt: TGTGCCAGCAGCTCCCGGGACAAATCCTACGAGCAGTACTTC
cdr3_aa: CASSSRDKSYEQYF
v_call: TRBV7-9
j_call: TRBJ2-7
d_call: -
clone_size: -

cdr3_nt: TGTGCCAGCAGCGTAGACCCTGATGGGGGAAACATTCAGTACTTC
cdr3_aa: CASSVDPDGGNIQYF
v_call: TRBV9
j_call: TRBJ2-4
d_call: -
clone_size: -

cdr3_nt: TGTGCCAGCAGCATGAGCGAGGACGAGCAGTACTTC
cdr3_aa: CASSMSEDEQYF
v_call: TRBV13
j_call: TRBJ2-7
d_call: -
clone_size: few

cdr3_nt: TGTGCCAGCAGTTATCAGGCTAGCAATCAGCCCCAGCATTTT
cdr3_aa: CASSYQASNQPQHF
v_call: TRBV6-6
j_call: TRBJ1-5
d_call: -
clone_size: -

cdr3_nt: TGCAGCGTTGTAGGAAGACTAGCGGGACGTGAGCAGTTCTTC
cdr3_aa: CSVVGRLAGREQFF
v_call: TRBV29-1
j_call: TRBJ2-1
d_call: TRBD2
clone_size: -

cdr3_nt: TGTGCCAGCAGTTTAGGCAGGGGGTTAAACATTCAGTACTTC
cdr3_aa: CASSLGRGLNIQYF
v_call: TRBV12-3/TRBV12-4
j_call: TRBJ2-4
d_call: TRBD1
clone_size: -

cdr3_nt: TGTGCCAGCAGTTACCCCCCCTCGGGCTCCTACGAGCAGTACTTC
cdr3_aa: CASSYPPSGSYEQYF
v_call: TRBV6-5
j_call: TRBJ2-7
d_call: -
clone_size: -

cdr3_nt: TGTGCCAGCAGAGGCACTAGCTTGTACGAGCAGTACTTC
cdr3_aa: CASRGTSLYEQYF
v_call: TRBV6-2/TRBV6-3
j_call: TRBJ2-7
d_call: -
clone_size: -

cdr3_nt: TGCAGTGCTCAGGGACCTACGGGTCCGGGGAATGAGCAGTTCTTC
cdr3_aa: CSAQGPTGPGNEQFF
v_call: TRBV20-1
j_call: TRBJ2-1
d_call: -
clone_size: -

cdr3_nt: TGTGCCAGCAGCTTAGGTGGAGCGGGGAACTACAATGAGCAGTTCTTC
cdr3_aa: CASSLGGAGNYNEQFF
v_call: TRBV7-8
j_call: TRBJ2-1
d_call: TRBD2
clone_size: few

cdr3_nt: TGTGCCACCAGCAGAGGAACTAGCGTAGTATACAATGAGCAGTTCTTC
cdr3_aa: CATSRGTSVVYNEQFF
v_call: TRBV15
j_call: TRBJ2-1
d_call: TRBD2
clone_size: -

cdr3_nt: TGTGCCACCAGTGATTTGGACTCCCGGGCAGGGAAGGACTATGGCTACACCTTC
cdr3_aa: CATSDLDSRAGKDYGYTF
v_call: TRBV24-1
j_call: TRBJ1-2
d_call: -
clone_size: -

cdr3_nt: TGTGCCAGCACGGTGGAAAACGTAGATACGCAGTATTTT
cdr3_aa: CASTVENVDTQYF
v_call: TRBV2
j_call: TRBJ2-3
d_call: -
clone_size: few

cdr3_nt: TGTGCCAGCAGTTACTCGGGAACCGGGGAGCAGTACTTC
cdr3_aa: CASSYSGTGEQYF
v_call: TRBV6-5
j_call: TRBJ2-7
d_call: -
clone_size: -

cdr3_nt: TGTGCCACCAGCAGAGATGGAACAGTTAGGCAAGAGCAGTACTTC
cdr3_aa: CATSRDGTVRQEQYF
v_call: TRBV15
j_call: TRBJ2-4
d_call: -
clone_size: -

cdr3_nt: TGTGCCAGCAGCCAAGCCGGGAGGAACAATGAGCAGTTCTTC
cdr3_aa: CASSQAGRNNEQFF
v_call: TRBV3-1
j_call: TRBJ2-1
d_call: TRBD2
clone_size: few

cdr3_nt: TGTGCCAGCAGCCCGCACAGGGTACGAGAGACCCAGTACTTC
cdr3_aa: CASSPHRVRETQYF
v_call: TRBV11-2
j_call: TRBJ2-5
d_call: -
clone_size: -

cdr3_nt: TGTGCCAGCAGCCCCAGACTAGCGGGAGATCTACACGAGCAGTACTTC
cdr3_aa: CASSPRLAGDLHEQYF
v_call: TRBV7-9
j_call: TRBJ2-7
d_call: TRBD2
clone_size: -

cdr3_nt: TGTGCCATCAGTGATGCCAGGGGCGTTGGCGAGCAGTTCTTC
cdr3_aa: CAISDARGVGEQFF
v_call: TRBV10-3
j_call: TRBJ2-1
d_call: -
clone_size: few

cdr3_nt: TGTGCCAGCAGCACCCCAGGCTCTAGCACAGATACGCAGTATTTT
cdr3_aa: CASSTPGSSTDTQYF
v_call: TRBV9
j_call: TRBJ2-3
d_call: -
clone_size: few

cdr3_nt: TGTGCCAGCAGGCGAACTGGGCAGGGTAATGAAAAACTGTTTTTT
cdr3_aa: CASRRTGQGNEKLFF
v_call: TRBV12-3/TRBV12-4
j_call: TRBJ1-4
d_call: -
clone_size: -

cdr3_nt: TGTGCCAGCAGCTCCTTCATAGGCAATGAGCAGTACTTC
cdr3_aa: CASSSFIGNEQYF
v_call: TRBV7-2
j_call: TRBJ2-5
d_call: -
clone_size: once

cdr3_nt: TGCGCCAGCAGCCCACGGGACGGGACAGGGGAGATCAGATACGCGTATTTT
cdr3_aa: CASSPRDGTGEIRYAYF
v_call: TRBV4-1
j_call: TRBJ2-3
d_call: TRBD1
clone_size: -

cdr3_nt: TGTGCCAGCAGCCCCACCTACCCAGCTGAGCAGTACTTC
cdr3_aa: CASSPTYPAEQYF
v_call: TRBV12-3/TRBV12-4
j_call: TRBJ2-5
d_call: -
clone_size: -

cdr3_nt: TGCAGCGTTGCGGGCAGGGGAACTAGCACAGATACGCAGTATTTT
cdr3_aa: CSVAGRGTSTDTQYF
v_call: TRBV29-1
j_call: TRBJ2-3
d_call: -
clone_size: few

cdr3_nt: TGCGCCAGCAGCTTCGCCGAGTTCTCTTACGAGCAGTACTTC
cdr3_aa: CASSFAEFSYEQYF
v_call: TRBV7-8
j_call: TRBJ2-7
d_call: -
clone_size: -

cdr3_nt: TGTGCCAGCAGCGACTGGACAGGGCGCTACAATGAGCAGTTCTTC
cdr3_aa: CASSDWTGRYNEQFF
v_call: TRBV7-9
j_call: TRBJ2-1
d_call: TRBD1
clone_size: -

cdr3_nt: TGTGCCAGCAGCCAAGAAGTCGGCTTCTCCTACGAGCAGTACTTC
cdr3_aa: CASSQEVGFSYEQYF
v_call: TRBV4-2
j_call: TRBJ2-7
d_call: -
clone_size: -

cdr3_nt: TGTGCCAGCAGTTTCGTGGGGACAGGGGACGAGCAGTACTTC
cdr3_aa: CASSFVGTGDEQYF
v_call: TRBV28
j_call: TRBJ2-7
d_call: TRBD1
clone_size: -

cdr3_nt: TGTGCCAGCAGTTTAAGCGGGAGGGTCGGTGAGCAGTACTTC
cdr3_aa: CASSLSGRVGEQYF
v_call: TRBV27
j_call: TRBJ2-7
d_call: TRBD2
clone_size: -

cdr3_nt: TGCGCCAGCAGTGATTGGGTAGCGGGAACCTATGAGCAGTTCTTC
cdr3_aa: CASSDWVAGTYEQFF
v_call: TRBV10-2
j_call: TRBJ2-1
d_call: TRBD2
clone_size: few

cdr3_nt: TGTGCCAGCAGCCTTACCAAACTGACTCTTTTAGGGCAGCCCCAGCATTTT
cdr3_aa: CASSLTKLTLLGQPQHF
v_call: TRBV4-2
j_call: TRBJ1-5
d_call: -
clone_size: -

cdr3_nt: TGCGCCAGCAGCCAGCCCGCAGCCCCTAGCGGGAGCGGGCACAGATACGCGTATTTT
cdr3_aa: CASSQPAAPSGSGHRYAYF
v_call: TRBV4-1
j_call: TRBJ2-3
d_call: TRBD2
clone_size: -